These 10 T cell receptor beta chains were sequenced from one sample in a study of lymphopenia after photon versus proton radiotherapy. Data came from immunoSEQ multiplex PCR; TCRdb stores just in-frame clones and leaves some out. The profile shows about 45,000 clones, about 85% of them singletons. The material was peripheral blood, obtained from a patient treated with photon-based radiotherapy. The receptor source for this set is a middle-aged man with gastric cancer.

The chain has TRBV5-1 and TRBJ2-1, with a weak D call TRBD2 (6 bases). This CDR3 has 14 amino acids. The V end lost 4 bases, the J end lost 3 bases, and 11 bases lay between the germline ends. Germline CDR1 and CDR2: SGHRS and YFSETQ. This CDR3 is CASSGGTGYNEQFF. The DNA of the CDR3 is TGCGCCAGCAGCGGGGGGACCGGCTACAATGAGCAGTTCTTC.

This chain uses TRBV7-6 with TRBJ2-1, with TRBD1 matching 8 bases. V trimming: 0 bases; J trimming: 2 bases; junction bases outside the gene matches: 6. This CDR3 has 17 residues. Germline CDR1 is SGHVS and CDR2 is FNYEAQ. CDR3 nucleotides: TGTGCCAGCAGCTTAGCGCTAACCAGGGGGCCCTACAATGAGCAGTTCTTC. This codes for CASSLALTRGPYNEQFF.

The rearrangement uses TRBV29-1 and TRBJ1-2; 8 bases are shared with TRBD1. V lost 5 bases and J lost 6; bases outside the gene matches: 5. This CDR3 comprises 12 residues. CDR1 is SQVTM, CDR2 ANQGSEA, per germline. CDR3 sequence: CSVQTGEDGYTF. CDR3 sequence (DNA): TGCAGCGTTCAGACAGGGGAGGATGGCTACACCTTC.

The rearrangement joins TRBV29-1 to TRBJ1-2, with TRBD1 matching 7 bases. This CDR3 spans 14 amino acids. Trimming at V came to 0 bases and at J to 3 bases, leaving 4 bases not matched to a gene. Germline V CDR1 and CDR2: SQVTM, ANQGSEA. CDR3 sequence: CSVEDSDRDYGYTF. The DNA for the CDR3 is TGCAGCGTTGAAGATAGCGACAGGGACTATGGCTACACCTTC.

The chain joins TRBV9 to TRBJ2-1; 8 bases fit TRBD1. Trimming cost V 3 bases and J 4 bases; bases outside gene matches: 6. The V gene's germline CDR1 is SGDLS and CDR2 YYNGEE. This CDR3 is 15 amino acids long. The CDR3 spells CASSAPGGVYNEQFF. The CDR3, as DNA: TGTGCCAGCAGCGCCCCAGGGGGCGTTTACAATGAGCAGTTCTTC.

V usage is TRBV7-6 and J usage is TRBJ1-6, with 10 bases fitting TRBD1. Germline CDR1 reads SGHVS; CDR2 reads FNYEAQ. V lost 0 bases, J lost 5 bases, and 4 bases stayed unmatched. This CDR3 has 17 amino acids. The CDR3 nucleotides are TGTGCCAGCAGCTTAGCACCGACAGGGGGCAATAATTCACCCCTCCACTTT. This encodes CASSLAPTGGNNSPLHF. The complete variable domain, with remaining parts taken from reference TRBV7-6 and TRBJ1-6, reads GAGVSQSPRYKVTKRGQDVALRCDPISGHVSLYWYRQALGQGPEFLTYFNYEAQQDKSGLPNDRFSAERPEGSISTLTIQRTEQRDSAMYRCASSLAPTGGNNSPLHFGNGTRLTVT.

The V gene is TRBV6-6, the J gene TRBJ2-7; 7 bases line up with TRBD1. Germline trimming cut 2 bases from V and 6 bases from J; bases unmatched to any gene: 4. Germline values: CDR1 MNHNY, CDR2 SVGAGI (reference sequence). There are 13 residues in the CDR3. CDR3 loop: CASSYRQGSEQYF. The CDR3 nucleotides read TGTGCCAGCAGTTACCGACAGGGATCCGAGCAGTACTTC.

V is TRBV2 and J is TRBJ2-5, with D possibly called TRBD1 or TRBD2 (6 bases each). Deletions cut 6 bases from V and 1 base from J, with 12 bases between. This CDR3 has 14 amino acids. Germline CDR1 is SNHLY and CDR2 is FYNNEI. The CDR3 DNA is TGTGCCAGCAGGCGGGACAACCTCCAAGAGACCCAGTACTTC. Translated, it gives CASRRDNLQETQYF.

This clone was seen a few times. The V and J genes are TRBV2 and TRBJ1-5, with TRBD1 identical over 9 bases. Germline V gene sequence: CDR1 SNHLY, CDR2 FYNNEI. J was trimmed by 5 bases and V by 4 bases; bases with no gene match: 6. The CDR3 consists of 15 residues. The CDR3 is CASSVTGGSDQPQHF. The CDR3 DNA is TGTGCCAGCAGTGTAACAGGGGGCTCCGATCAGCCCCAGCATTTT.

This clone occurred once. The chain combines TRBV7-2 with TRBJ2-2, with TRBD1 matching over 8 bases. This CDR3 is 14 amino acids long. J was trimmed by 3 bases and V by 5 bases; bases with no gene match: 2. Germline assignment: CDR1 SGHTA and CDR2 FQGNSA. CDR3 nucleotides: TGTGCCAGCAGCAAGGACAGGGACACCGGGGAGCTGTTTTTT. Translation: CASSKDRDTGELFF.